These T cell receptor beta chains were read from a single sample in a study of T cells in Graves' hyperthyroidism and ophthalmopathy. TCRdb reprocessed the multiplex PCR reads via MiXCR and lists one record per CDR3 protein. Found here are about 480,000 distinct CDR3 sequences, around 15% of them singletons; the top ten hold around 17%. Sequences were obtained from blood. These TCRs come from a woman between 18 and 30 years old with Graves' hyperthyroidism. The CDR3 runs from the conserved cysteine through the conserved F or W. The D gene is left open where the match is weak. Clone size appears in some rows only: once, few, many, or a class for an expanded clone.

>TRBV6-2/TRBV6-3|16|TRBJ1-1|TRBD1|few
TGTGCCAGCAACAAAAGGGACAGTTCCATGAACACTGAAGCTTTCTTT
CASNKRDSSMNTEAFF
>TRBV12-3/TRBV12-4|13|TRBJ2-4|-|many
TGTGCCAGCAGTCCAAGGGGCAAAAACATTCAGTACTTC
CASSPRGKNIQYF
>TRBV20-1|11|TRBJ2-1|-|many
TGCAGTGCTACCCCTTCCCATGAGCAGTTCTTC
CSATPSHEQFF
>TRBV7-9|16|TRBJ2-1|-|few
TGTGCCAGCAGCTTAGTCGACCCCCCCGGGTACAATGAGCAGTTCTTC
CASSLVDPPGYNEQFF
>TRBV24-1|15|TRBJ2-6|-|many
TGTGCCACCAGTGATTCCCAGGGTGGGGCCAACGTCCTGACTTTC
CATSDSQGGANVLTF
>TRBV27|14|TRBJ1-1|-|many
TGTGCCAGCAGTTTTGCGGGAAGGAACACTGAAGCTTTCTTT
CASSFAGRNTEAFF
>TRBV5-1|13|TRBJ1-4|-|many
TGCGCCAGCAGCTTAGGACGGGATGAAAAACTGTTTTTT
CASSLGRDEKLFF
>TRBV3-1|14|TRBJ1-1|TRBD1|few
TGTGCCAGCAGCCAAGACACAGGGGACACTGAAGCTTTCTTT
CASSQDTGDTEAFF
>TRBV12-3/TRBV12-4|19|TRBJ2-1|TRBD2|many
TGTGCCAGCAGTTTCTTTGCTACTAGCGGGAGGGCGGGGTACAATGAGCAGTTCTTC
CASSFFATSGRAGYNEQFF
>TRBV20-1|16|TRBJ2-3|TRBD2|many
TGCAGTGCTCCGACTAGCGGGGTAGTGAACACAGATACGCAGTATTTT
CSAPTSGVVNTDTQYF
>TRBV20-1|14|TRBJ2-1|-|many
TGCAGTGGAGGGCGCCGGCTAGTACGCAATGAGCAGTTCTTC
CSGGRRLVRNEQFF
>TRBV12-3/TRBV12-4|17|TRBJ2-5|TRBD2|-
TGTGCCAGCAGTACCTCCCCCCCACTAGCGGGAGTGGAGACCCAGTACTTC
CASSTSPPLAGVETQYF
>TRBV6-1|17|TRBJ2-3|TRBD2|many
TGTGCCAGCAGTGTGTCGGGAGCGGGAGGTAGATCGGATACGCAGTATTTT
CASSVSGAGGRSDTQYF
>TRBV12-3/TRBV12-4|19|TRBJ2-3|TRBD2|many
TGTGCCAGCAGTTCGTTAGCCATTTCCTTAGCGGGAGGGAGAGATACGCAGTATTTT
CASSSLAISLAGGRDTQYF
>TRBV27|13|TRBJ1-1|-|many
TGTGCCAGCAGTTTAGTAGGGGGAGGAAAGGCTTTCTTT
CASSLVGGGKAFF
>TRBV4-1|16|TRBJ1-1|-|many
TGCGCCAGCAGCCCTCGGGTAGGAGGATCGGACACTGAAGCTTTCTTT
CASSPRVGGSDTEAFF
>TRBV18|15|TRBJ1-3|-|-
TGTGCCAGCTCACCCAGACGGGTTGCCGGAAACACCATATATTTT
CASSPRRVAGNTIYF
>TRBV3-1|12|TRBJ2-2|-|many
TGTGCCAGCAGCGAAATCAGAAAGGAGCTGTTTTTT
CASSEIRKELFF
>TRBV19|16|TRBJ1-5|-|-
TGTGCCAGTAGTATAGCCTCCCGCCAAAGCAATCAGCCCCAGCATTTT
CASSIASRQSNQPQHF
>TRBV4-2|15|TRBJ2-7|-|once
TGTGCCAGCAGCCGCGCCAGCGGAGGCTCCTACGAGCAGTACTTC
CASSRASGGSYEQYF
>TRBV7-9|16|TRBJ2-3|TRBD1|-
TGTGCCAGCAGCTCCGGACAGGGGAGGGCCACAGATACGCAGTATTTT
CASSSGQGRATDTQYF
>TRBV12-3/TRBV12-4|14|TRBJ1-3|-|many
TGTGCCAGCAGTTTAGGAGTCTCTGGAAACACCATATATTTT
CASSLGVSGNTIYF
>TRBV7-9|15|TRBJ2-5|-|-
TGTGCCAGCAGCTTTCAGGGGGGGAGCCAGGAGACCCAGTACTTC
CASSFQGGSQETQYF
>TRBV19|14|TRBJ2-5|-|many
TGTGCCAGTAGTAGGGGTGCGGGTCAAGAGACCCAGTACTTC
CASSRGAGQETQYF
>TRBV28|15|TRBJ2-2|TRBD1|many
TGTGCCAGCAGTTCGGGACAGGGGTTCACCGGGGAGCTGTTTTTT
CASSSGQGFTGELFF
>TRBV15|16|TRBJ2-2|-|-
TGTGCCACCAGAACAAGACCCGGCGACTTCACCGGGGAGCTGTTTTTT
CATRTRPGDFTGELFF